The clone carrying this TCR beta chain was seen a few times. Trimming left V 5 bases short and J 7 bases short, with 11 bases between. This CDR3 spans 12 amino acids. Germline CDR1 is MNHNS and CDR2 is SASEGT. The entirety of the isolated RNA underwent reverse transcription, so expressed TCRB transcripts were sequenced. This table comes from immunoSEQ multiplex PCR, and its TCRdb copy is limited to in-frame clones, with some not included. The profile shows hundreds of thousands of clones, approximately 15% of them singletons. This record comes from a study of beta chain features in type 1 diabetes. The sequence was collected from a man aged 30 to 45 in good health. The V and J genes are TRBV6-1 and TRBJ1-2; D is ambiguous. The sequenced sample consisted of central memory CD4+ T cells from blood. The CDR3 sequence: CASSLPGFGYTF. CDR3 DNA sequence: TGTGCCAGCAGTTTACCCGGGTTTGGCTACACCTTC.